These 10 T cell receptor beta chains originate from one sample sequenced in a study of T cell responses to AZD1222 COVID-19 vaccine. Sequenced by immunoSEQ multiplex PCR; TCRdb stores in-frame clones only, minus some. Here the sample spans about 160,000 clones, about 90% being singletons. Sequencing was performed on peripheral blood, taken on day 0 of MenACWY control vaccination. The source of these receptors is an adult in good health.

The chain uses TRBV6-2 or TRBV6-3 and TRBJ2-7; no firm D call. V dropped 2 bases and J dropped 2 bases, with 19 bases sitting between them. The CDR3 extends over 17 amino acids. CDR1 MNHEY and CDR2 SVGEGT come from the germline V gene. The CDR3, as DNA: TGTGCCAGCAGTTACGGGGTCATAGTTACCCACACCTACGAGCAGTACTTC. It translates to CASSYGVIVTHTYEQYF.

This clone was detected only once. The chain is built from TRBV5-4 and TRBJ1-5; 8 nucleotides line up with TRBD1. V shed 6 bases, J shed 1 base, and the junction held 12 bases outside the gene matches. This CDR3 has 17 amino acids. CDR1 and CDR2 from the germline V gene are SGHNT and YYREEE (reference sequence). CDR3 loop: CASTLRGRIRSNQPQHF. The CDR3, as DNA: TGTGCCAGCACCCTCAGGGGGCGCATTAGGAGCAATCAGCCCCAGCATTTT.

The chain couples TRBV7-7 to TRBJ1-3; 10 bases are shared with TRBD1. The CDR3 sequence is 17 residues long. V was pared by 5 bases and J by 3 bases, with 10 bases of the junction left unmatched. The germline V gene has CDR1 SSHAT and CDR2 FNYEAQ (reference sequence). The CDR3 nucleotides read TGTGCCAGCAGCCCGGGGACAGGGGCCTTGAGTGGAAACACCATATATTTT. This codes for CASSPGTGALSGNTIYF.

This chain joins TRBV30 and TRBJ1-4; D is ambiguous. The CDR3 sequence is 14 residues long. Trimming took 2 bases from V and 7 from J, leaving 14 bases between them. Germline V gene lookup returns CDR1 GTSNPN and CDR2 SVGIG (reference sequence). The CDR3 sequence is CAWSIPESSEKLFF. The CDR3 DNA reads TGTGCCTGGAGTATCCCCGAGAGCAGTGAAAAACTGTTTTTT.

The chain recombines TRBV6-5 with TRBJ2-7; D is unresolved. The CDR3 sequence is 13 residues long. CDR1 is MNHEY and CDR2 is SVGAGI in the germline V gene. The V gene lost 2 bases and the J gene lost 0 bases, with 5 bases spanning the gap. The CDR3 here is CASSYVGSYEQYF. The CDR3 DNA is TGTGCCAGCAGTTACGTGGGCTCCTACGAGCAGTACTTC.

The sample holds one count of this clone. CDR3 sequence (DNA): TGTGCCAGCAGCTTAGGGGTGGGAACCACCACCGGGGAGCTGTTTTTT. It translates to CASSLGVGTTTGELFF. The chain recombines TRBV11-2 with TRBJ2-2; the D is unclear. The germline gives CDR1 SGHAT, CDR2 FQNNGV. There are 16 residues in the CDR3. Deletions cut 1 base from V and 4 bases from J, with 13 bases between.

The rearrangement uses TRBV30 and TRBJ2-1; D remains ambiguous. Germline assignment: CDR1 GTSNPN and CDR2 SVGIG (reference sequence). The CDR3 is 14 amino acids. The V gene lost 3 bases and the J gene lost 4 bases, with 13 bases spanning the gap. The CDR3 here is CAWRGGVVYNEQFF. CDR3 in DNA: TGTGCCTGGAGGGGTGGGGTGGTTTACAATGAGCAGTTCTTC.

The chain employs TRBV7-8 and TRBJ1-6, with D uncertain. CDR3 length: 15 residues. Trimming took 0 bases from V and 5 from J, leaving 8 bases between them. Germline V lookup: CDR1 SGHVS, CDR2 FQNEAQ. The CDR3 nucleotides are TGTGCCAGCAGCTTAGCCGGGAGCAATAATTCACCCCTCCACTTT. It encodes CASSLAGSNNSPLHF.

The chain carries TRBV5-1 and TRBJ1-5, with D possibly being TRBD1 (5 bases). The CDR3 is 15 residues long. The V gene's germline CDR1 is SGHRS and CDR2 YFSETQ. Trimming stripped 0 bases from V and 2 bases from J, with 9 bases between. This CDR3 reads CASSLVGGRNQPQHF. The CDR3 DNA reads TGCGCCAGCAGCTTGGTGGGGGGACGCAATCAGCCCCAGCATTTT.

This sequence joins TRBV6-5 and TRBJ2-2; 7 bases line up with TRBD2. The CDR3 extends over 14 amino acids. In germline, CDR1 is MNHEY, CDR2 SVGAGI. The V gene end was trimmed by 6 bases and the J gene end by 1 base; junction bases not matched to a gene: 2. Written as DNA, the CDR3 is TGTGCCAGCAGGCGCGGGAGGAACACCGGGGAGCTGTTTTTT. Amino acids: CASRRGRNTGELFF.